This T cell receptor (beta chain) emerged from a study of regulatory T cells in long-lasting Graves disease. Regarding the study as a whole: Persistent disease exhibited a predilection for TRBV28, TRBJ1-2 and TRBJ2-5.

This CDR3 spans 12 amino acids. Germline CDR1 MDHEN, CDR2 SYDVKM. The ends were cut back, 8 bases at V and 7 bases at J, with 14 bases in the middle. As regards this clonotype: Antigen unknown. This clone may be a read error of a much larger clone one base away.

Arm-PCR of CDR3 regions and iRepertoire HTBI primers were used to build TCR beta libraries. TCRdb fed the multiplex PCR reads into MiXCR, producing one record per CDR3 protein. Here the sample spans 510,000 or so distinct CDR3 sequences, around 13% being singletons. The time point denotes: newly diagnosed GD, antithyroid drugs for less than 3 months. PBMCs provided the RNA from which the TCR library was made. This sample was shared with a second study, whose subject was T cells in Graves' hyperthyroidism and ophthalmopathy. According to that study: Initially, a first-round RT-PCR of the TCR CDR3 employed the HTBI primer set.

The gene calls are TRBV28 and TRBJ1-1, with D unclear. The receptor comes from a woman aged 25 to 39 with Graves disease. The sample here was peripheral blood mononuclear cells (PBMCs), taken at new diagnosis, from a patient treated with antithyroid drugs. The CDR3 nucleotides are TGTGCCAGCCACCTCCCAGGAATTGAAGCTTTCTTT. This codes for CASHLPGIEAFF.